The entry below gives a single TCR beta chain sequence along with its context. Method: immunoSEQ multiplex PCR; TCRdb's copy keeps in-frame clones and lacks some. The data show fewer than 90,000 clones, around nine tenths seen once. This sample stems from a study of control samples from healthy donors and cancer patients. Germline CDR1 reads SGHTA; CDR2 reads FQGTGA. The V gene end was trimmed by 5 bases and the J gene end by 8 bases; junction bases not matched to a gene: 11. This CDR3 has 16 amino acids. Sequencing was carried out using PBMCs. This TCR came from a woman between 55 and 75 years old with head and neck cancer. The chain joins TRBV7-3 to TRBJ2-1; 11 nucleotides agree with TRBD2. The CDR3 protein is CASSPVTSGRKDEQFF. The CDR3 nucleotides read TGTGCCAGCAGCCCGGTAACTAGCGGGAGAAAAGATGAGCAGTTCTTC.